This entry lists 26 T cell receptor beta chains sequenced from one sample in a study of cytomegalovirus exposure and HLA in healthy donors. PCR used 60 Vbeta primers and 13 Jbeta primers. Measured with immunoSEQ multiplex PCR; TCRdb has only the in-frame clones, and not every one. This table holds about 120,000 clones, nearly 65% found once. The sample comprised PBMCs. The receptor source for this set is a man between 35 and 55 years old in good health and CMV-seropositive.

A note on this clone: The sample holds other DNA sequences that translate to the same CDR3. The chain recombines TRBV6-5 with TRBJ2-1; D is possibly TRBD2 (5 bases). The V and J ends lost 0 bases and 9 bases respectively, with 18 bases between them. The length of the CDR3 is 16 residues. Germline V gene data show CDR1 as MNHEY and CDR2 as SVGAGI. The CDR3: CASSYSRALPDSEQFF. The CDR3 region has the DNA TGTGCCAGCAGTTACTCGAGGGCCTTACCAGATTCTGAGCAGTTCTTC.

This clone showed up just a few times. Here the CDR3 reads CASRLVKGALGTGELFF. The CDR3 DNA follows: TGCGCCAGCAGATTAGTCAAAGGGGCGCTAGGCACCGGGGAGCTGTTTTTT. The chain recombines TRBV5-1 with TRBJ2-2; maybe TRBD1 (5 bases). CDR1 and CDR2 (germline): SGHRS, YFSETQ. Trimming removed 5 bases at V and 4 bases at J, with 21 bases between. This CDR3 spans 17 amino acids.

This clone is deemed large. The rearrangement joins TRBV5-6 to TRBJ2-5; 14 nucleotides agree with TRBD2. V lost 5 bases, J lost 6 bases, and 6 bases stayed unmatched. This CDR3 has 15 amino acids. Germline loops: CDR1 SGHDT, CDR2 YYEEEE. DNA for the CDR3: TGTGCCAGCAGGGGGGGACTAGCGGGGGAACAGACCCAGTACTTC. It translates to CASRGGLAGEQTQYF.

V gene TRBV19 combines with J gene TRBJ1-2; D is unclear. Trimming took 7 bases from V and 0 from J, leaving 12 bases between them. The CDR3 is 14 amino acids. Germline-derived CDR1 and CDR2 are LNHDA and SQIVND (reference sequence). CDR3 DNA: TGTGCCAGTACGACCATGAGCGCTAACTATGGCTACACCTTC. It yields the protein CASTTMSANYGYTF. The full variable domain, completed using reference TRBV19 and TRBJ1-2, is DGGITQSPKYLFRKEGQNVTLSCEQNLNHDAMYWYRQDPGQGLRLIYYSQIVNDFQKGDIAEGYSVSREKKESFPLTVTSAQKNPTAFYLCASTTMSANYGYTFGSGTRLTVV.

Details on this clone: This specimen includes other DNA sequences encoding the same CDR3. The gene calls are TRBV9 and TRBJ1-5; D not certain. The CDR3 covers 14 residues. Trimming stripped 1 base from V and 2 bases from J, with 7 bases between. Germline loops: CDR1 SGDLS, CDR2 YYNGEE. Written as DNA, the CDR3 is TGTGCCAGCAGCGTAATGGGAGGCAATCAGCCCCAGCATTTT. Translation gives CASSVMGGNQPQHF.

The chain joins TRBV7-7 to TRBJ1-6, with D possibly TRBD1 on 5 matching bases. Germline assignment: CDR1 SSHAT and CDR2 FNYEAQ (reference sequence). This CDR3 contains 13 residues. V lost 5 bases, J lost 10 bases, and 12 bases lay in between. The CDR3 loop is CASSPRANSPLHF. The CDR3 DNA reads TGTGCCAGCAGCCCCAGGGCAAACTCACCCCTCCACTTT. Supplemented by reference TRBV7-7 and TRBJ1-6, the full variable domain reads GAGVSQSPRYKVTKRGQDVTLRCDPISSHATLYWYQQALGQGPEFLTYFNYEAQPDKSGLPSDRFSAERPEGSISTLTIQRTEQRDSAMYRCASSPRANSPLHFGNGTRLTVT.

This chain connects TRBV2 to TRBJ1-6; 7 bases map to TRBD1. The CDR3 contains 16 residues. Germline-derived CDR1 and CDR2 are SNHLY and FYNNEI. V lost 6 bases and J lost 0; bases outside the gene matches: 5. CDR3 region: CASRDRASSYNSPLHF. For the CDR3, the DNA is TGTGCCAGCAGAGACAGGGCTAGCTCCTATAATTCACCCCTCCACTTT.

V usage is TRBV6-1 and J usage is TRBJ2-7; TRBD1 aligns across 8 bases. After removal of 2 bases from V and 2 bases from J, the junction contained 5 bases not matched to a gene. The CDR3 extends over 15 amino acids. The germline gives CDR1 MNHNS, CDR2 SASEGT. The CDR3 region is CASSEYPQGAYEQYF. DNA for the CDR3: TGTGCCAGCAGTGAATACCCACAGGGGGCCTACGAGCAGTACTTC.

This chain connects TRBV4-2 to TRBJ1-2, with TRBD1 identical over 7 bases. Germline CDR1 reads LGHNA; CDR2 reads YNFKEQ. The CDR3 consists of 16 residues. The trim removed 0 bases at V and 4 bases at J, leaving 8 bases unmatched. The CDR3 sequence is CASSQDQGGVIYGYTF. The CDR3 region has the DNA TGTGCCAGCAGCCAAGATCAAGGGGGCGTTATCTATGGCTACACCTTC.

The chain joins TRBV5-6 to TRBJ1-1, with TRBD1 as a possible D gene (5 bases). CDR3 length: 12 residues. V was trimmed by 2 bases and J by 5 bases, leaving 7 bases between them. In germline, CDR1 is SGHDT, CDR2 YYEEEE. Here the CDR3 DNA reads TGTGCCAGCAGCTTAGGGGCGACTGAAGCTTTCTTT. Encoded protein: CASSLGATEAFF.

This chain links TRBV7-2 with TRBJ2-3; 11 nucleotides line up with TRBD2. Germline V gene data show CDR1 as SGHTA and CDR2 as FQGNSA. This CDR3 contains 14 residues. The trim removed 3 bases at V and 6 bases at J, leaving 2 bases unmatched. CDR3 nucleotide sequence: TGTGCCAGCAGCTTGGGACTAGCGGTGGATACGCAGTATTTT. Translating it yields CASSLGLAVDTQYF.

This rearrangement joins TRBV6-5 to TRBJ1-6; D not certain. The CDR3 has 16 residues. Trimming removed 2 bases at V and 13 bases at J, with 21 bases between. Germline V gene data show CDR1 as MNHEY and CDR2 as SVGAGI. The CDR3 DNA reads TGTGCCAGCAGTTACGGCAGGCCCCCTCTAATTGCGCCCCTCCACTTT. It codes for CASSYGRPPLIAPLHF.

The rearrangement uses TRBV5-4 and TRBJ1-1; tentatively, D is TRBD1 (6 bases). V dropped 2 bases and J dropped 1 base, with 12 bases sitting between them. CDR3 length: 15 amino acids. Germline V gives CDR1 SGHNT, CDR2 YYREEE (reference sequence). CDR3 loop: CASSLLQGENTEAFF. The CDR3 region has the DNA TGTGCCAGCAGCTTACTACAGGGAGAGAACACTGAAGCTTTCTTT. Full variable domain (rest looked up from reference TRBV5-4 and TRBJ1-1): ETGVTQSPTHLIKTRGQQVTLRCSSQSGHNTVSWYQQALGQGPQFIFQYYREEENGRGNFPPRFSGLQFPNYSSELNVNALELDDSALYLCASSLLQGENTEAFFGQGTRLTVV.

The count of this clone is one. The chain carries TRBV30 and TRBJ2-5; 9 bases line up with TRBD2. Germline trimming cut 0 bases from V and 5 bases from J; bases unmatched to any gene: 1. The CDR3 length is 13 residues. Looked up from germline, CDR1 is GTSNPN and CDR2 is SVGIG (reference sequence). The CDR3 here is CAWSVAGGETQYF. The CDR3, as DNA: TGTGCCTGGAGTGTGGCGGGGGGGGAGACCCAGTACTTC. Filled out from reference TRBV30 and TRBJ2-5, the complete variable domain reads SQTIHQWPATLVQPVGSPLSLECTVEGTSNPNLYWYRQAAGRGLQLLFYSVGIGQISSEVPQNLSASRPQDRQFILSSKKLLLSDSGFYLCAWSVAGGETQYFGPGTRLLVL.

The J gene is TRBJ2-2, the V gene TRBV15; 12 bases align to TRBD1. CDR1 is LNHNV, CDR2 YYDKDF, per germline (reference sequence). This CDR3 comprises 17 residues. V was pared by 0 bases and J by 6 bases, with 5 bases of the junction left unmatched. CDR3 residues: CATSRDYGTGGSGELFF. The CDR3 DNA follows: TGTGCCACCAGCAGAGATTACGGGACAGGGGGCTCCGGGGAGCTGTTTTTT.

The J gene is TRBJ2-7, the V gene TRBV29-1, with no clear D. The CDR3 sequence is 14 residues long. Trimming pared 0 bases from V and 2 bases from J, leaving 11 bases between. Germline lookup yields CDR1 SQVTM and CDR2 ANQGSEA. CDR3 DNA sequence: TGCAGCGTTGAAGATCTAGTTTACCCCTACGAGCAGTACTTC. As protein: CSVEDLVYPYEQYF.

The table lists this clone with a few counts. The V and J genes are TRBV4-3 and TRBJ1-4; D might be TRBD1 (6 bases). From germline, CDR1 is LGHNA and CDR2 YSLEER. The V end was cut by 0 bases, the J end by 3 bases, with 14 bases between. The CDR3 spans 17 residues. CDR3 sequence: CASSQDANRAANEKLFF. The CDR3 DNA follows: TGCGCCAGCAGCCAAGATGCGAACAGGGCGGCTAATGAAAAACTGTTTTTT.

This chain's CDR3 is CASSLTSHNSSPLHF. The CDR3 nucleotides read TGTGCCAGCAGCTTGACATCGCACAACTCTTCACCCCTCCACTTT. This chain uses TRBV7-9 with TRBJ1-6; D not certain. Germline values: CDR1 SEHNR, CDR2 FQNEAQ (reference sequence). This CDR3 has 15 amino acids. With 3 bases removed from V and 9 bases from J, the gap between germline ends came to 15 bases.

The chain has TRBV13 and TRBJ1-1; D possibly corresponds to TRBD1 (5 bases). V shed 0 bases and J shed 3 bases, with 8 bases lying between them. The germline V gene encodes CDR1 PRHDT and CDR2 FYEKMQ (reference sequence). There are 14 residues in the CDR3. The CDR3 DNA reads TGTGCCAGCAGCTTAGGGGGGGGTCACACTGAAGCTTTCTTT. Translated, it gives CASSLGGGHTEAFF. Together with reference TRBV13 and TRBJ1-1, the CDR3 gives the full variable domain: AAGVIQSPRHLIKEKRETATLKCYPIPRHDTVYWYQQGPGQDPQFLISFYEKMQSDKGSIPDRFSAQQFSDYHSELNMSSLELGDSALYFCASSLGGGHTEAFFGQGTRLTVV.

This CDR3 reads CATVTAASGANVLTF. Written as DNA, the CDR3 is TGTGCCACCGTGACAGCTGCTTCGGGGGCCAACGTCCTGACTTTC. V gene TRBV5-4 combines with J gene TRBJ2-6; perhaps TRBD1 as D (5 bases). V was cut by 9 bases and J by 4 bases, with 17 bases left in between. The CDR3 consists of 15 residues. Germline V gives CDR1 SGHNT, CDR2 YYREEE (reference sequence).

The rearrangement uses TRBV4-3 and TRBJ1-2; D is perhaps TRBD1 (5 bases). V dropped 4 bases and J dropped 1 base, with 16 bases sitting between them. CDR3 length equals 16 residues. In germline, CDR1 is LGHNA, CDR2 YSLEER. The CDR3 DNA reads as TGCGCCAGCAGCCCAGCGACAGATCATTTTAACTATGGCTACACCTTC. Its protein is CASSPATDHFNYGYTF.

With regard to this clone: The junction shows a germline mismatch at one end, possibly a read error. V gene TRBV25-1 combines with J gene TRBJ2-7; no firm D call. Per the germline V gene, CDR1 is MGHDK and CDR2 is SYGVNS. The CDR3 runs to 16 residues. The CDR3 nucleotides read TGTGCCAGTAGTGGGCGGCATCCCTCCCTCTCCTACGAGCAGTACTTC. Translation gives CASSGRHPSLSYEQYF.

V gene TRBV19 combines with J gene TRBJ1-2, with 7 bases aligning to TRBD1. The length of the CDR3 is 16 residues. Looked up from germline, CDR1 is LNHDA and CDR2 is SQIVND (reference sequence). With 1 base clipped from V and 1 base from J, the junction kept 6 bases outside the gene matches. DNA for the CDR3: TGTGCCAGTAGTATAGTGCAGGGACAGTTTAACTATGGCTACACCTTC. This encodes CASSIVQGQFNYGYTF.

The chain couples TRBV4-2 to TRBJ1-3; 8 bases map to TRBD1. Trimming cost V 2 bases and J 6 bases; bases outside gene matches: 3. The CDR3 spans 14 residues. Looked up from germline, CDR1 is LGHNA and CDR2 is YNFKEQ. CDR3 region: CASSQQGAENTIYF. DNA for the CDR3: TGTGCCAGCAGCCAACAGGGGGCCGAAAACACCATATATTTT.

The CDR3 loop reads CASSEAGVAAVSRVEQFF. The CDR3 coding sequence is TGTGCCAGCAGTGAAGCGGGAGTCGCGGCTGTGTCTAGGGTTGAGCAGTTCTTC. The J gene is TRBJ2-1, the V gene TRBV6-1; D might be TRBD2 (5 bases). In germline, CDR1 is MNHNS, CDR2 SASEGT. This CDR3 contains 18 residues. With 0 bases removed from V and 9 bases from J, the gap between germline ends came to 24 bases.

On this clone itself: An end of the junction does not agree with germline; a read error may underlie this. CDR3 sequence (DNA): TGTGCCAGCAGCCTACACACCGGGGGGCTGTTTTTT. As protein: CASSLHTGGLFF. The chain uses TRBV14 and TRBJ2-2; weak D call: TRBD2 (6 bases). Looked up from germline, CDR1 is SGHDN and CDR2 is FVKESK. This CDR3 is 12 amino acids long.